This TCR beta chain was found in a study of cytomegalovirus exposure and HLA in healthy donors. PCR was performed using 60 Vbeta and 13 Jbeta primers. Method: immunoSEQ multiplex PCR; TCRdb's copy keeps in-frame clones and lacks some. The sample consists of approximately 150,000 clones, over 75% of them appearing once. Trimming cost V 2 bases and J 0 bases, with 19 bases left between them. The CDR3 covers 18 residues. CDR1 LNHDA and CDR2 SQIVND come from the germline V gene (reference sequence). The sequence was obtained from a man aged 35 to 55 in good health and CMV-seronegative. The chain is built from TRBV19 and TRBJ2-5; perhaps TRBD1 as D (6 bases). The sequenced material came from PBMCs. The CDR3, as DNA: TGTGCCAGTAGTATAAGGGGACCCGGGACAATTAACCAAGAGACCCAGTACTTC. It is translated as CASSIRGPGTINQETQYF. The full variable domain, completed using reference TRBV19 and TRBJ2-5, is DGGITQSPKYLFRKEGQNVTLSCEQNLNHDAMYWYRQDPGQGLRLIYYSQIVNDFQKGDIAEGYSVSREKKESFPLTVTSAQKNPTAFYLCASSIRGPGTINQETQYFGPGTRLLVL.